One sample yielded the 21 T cell receptor beta chains listed below, sequenced in a study of human T cells and chemical hapten exposure. Time point here: healthy volunteer bleed at 6 weeks. The study extracted total RNA from unfractionated whole blood. In TCRdb, the RACE reads were re-called with MiXCR into one record per CDR3 protein. The data hold about 80,000 distinct CDR3 sequences, with around 9.3% observed a single time. Sequencing was performed on whole blood. The receptor source for this set is a female donor in good health. Some clones in this sample may be carry-over from other donors' samples.

The chain employs TRBV29-1 and TRBJ2-5; D not certain. Germline V lookup: CDR1 SQVTM, CDR2 ANQGSEA. The CDR3 contains 12 residues. Deletions cut 4 bases from V and 4 bases from J, with 10 bases between. This chain's CDR3 is CSVGKNVETQYF. Here the CDR3 DNA reads TGCAGCGTTGGAAAGAATGTAGAGACCCAGTACTTC.

The sample holds a few counts of this clonotype. The chain links TRBV12-3 or TRBV12-4 to TRBJ1-1; TRBD1 might be the D (5 bases). The CDR3 has 12 amino acids. Trimming cost V 2 bases and J 11 bases, with 12 bases left between them. The CDR3 nucleotides read TGTGCCAGCAGTTTATTTTTGGGGCAGGCTTTCTTT. This gives the protein CASSLFLGQAFF.

V usage is TRBV11-2 and J usage is TRBJ2-3; a possible D gene is TRBD1 (5 bases). V dropped 5 bases and J dropped 11 bases, with 20 bases sitting between them. This CDR3 is built from 14 residues. Per the germline V gene, CDR1 is SGHAT and CDR2 is FQNNGV. In nucleotides, the CDR3 is TGTGCCAGCAGCCCCCGAAGGGGAACGGGTGTGCAGTATTTT. Translation gives CASSPRRGTGVQYF.

This clonotype was seen only a few times. The chain joins TRBV29-1 to TRBJ2-1; TRBD2 matches at 7 bases. The ends lost 0 bases at V and 7 bases at J; junction bases unmatched: 9. The length of the CDR3 is 15 residues. Germline assignment: CDR1 SQVTM and CDR2 ANQGSEA. CDR3 sequence reads: CSVEDPGGGWNEQFF. DNA of the CDR3: TGCAGCGTTGAAGATCCTGGCGGGGGTTGGAATGAGCAGTTCTTC.

This clonotype was picked up a small number of times. The chain uses TRBV7-6 and TRBJ2-7; TRBD1 matches 11 bases. Germline loops: CDR1 SGHVS, CDR2 FNYEAQ. The CDR3 extends over 15 amino acids. V trimming: 3 bases; J trimming: 5 bases; junction bases outside the gene matches: 6. For the CDR3, the DNA is TGTGCCAGCAGCTTGGCCGGGACAGGGGGAAACGAGCAGTACTTC. This encodes CASSLAGTGGNEQYF.

This clonotype has ten or more counts. The rearrangement joins TRBV5-1 to TRBJ2-7; D gene uncertain. V gave up 5 bases and J gave up 6 bases, with 15 bases separating them. Germline V gene sequence: CDR1 SGHRS, CDR2 YFSETQ. The CDR3 sequence is 13 residues long. The DNA of the CDR3 is TGCGCCAGCAGAGTCCGGCCCCCGGGCGAGCAGTACTTC. This codes for CASRVRPPGEQYF.

This clonotype was recorded many times. The CDR3 spells CASCRDVTNEKLFF. CDR3 DNA sequence: TGTGCCAGCTGCCGGGACGTCACTAATGAAAAACTGTTTTTT. The rearrangement uses TRBV2 and TRBJ1-4; D possibly corresponds to TRBD1 (5 bases). Trimming took 8 bases from V and 2 from J, leaving 12 bases between them. Germline-derived CDR1 and CDR2 are SNHLY and FYNNEI. The CDR3 loop spans 14 amino acids.

In this sample, this clonotype turned up a few times. This may be a read error: a much more frequent sequence differs by one nucleotide. V gene TRBV28 combines with J gene TRBJ1-5; D remains unclear. The CDR3 spans 17 residues. CDR1 and CDR2 (germline): MDHEN, SYDVKM. The CDR3 loop is CVSSREMASYSNQPQHF. In DNA form, the CDR3 reads TGTGTCAGCAGCCGCGAAATGGCCAGCTATAGCAATCAGCCCCAGCATTTT.

As for this clonotype: A much larger clone differs by one base, so this may be a read error. The V and J genes are TRBV28 and TRBJ1-1; D ambiguous. The V and J ends lost 2 bases and 3 bases respectively, with 4 bases between them. CDR3 length equals 12 residues. Germline lookup yields CDR1 MDHEN and CDR2 SYDVKM. In DNA, the CDR3 is TGTGCCAGCAGTTTAATACACACTGAAGCTTTCTTT. Translating it yields CASSLIHTEAFF. The full variable domain, in which reference TRBV28 and TRBJ1-1 provide the parts outside the CDR3, is DVKVTQSSRYLVKRTGEKVFLECVQDMDHENMFWYRQDPGLGLRLIYFSYDVKMKEKGDIPEGYSVSREKKERFSLILESASTNQTSMYLCASSLIHTEAFFGQGTRLTVV.

The table lists this clonotype with a few counts. CDR3 region: CSASTDTLEAFF. The CDR3, as DNA: TGCAGTGCCTCGACCGATACCCTTGAAGCTTTCTTT. This chain connects TRBV20-1 to TRBJ1-1; D is unresolved. CDR1 DFQATT and CDR2 SNEGSKA come from the germline V gene (reference sequence). The CDR3 is 12 amino acids. Trimming pared 6 bases from V and 7 bases from J, leaving 15 bases between.

The table lists this clonotype with many counts. The chain uses TRBV7-2 and TRBJ2-3; D is uncertain. Germline V gene data show CDR1 as SGHTA and CDR2 as FQGNSA. The CDR3 length is 13 residues. Trimming pared 1 base from V and 8 bases from J, leaving 10 bases between. For the CDR3, the DNA is TGTGCCAGCAGCTTAGTATCCCCTCGTACGCAGTATTTT. Protein: CASSLVSPRTQYF.

The V gene is TRBV4-3, the J gene TRBJ2-3; D unresolved. This CDR3 is 20 amino acids long. Trimming took 0 bases from V and 2 from J, leaving 24 bases between them. CDR1 and CDR2 (germline): LGHNA, YSLEER. In DNA, the CDR3 is TGCGCCAGCAGCCAAGACGACCAAAAATGGCGCAGCGACCCCACAGATACGCAGTATTTT. Translation: CASSQDDQKWRSDPTDTQYF.

This clonotype showed up just a few times. The rearrangement joins TRBV2 to TRBJ2-2, with D unclear. Germline loops: CDR1 SNHLY, CDR2 FYNNEI. Trimming removed 4 bases at V and 7 bases at J, with 13 bases between. CDR3 length equals 14 residues. The CDR3 nucleotides are TGTGCCAGCAGTGGTCAAGTGCGGCACGGGGAGCTGTTTTTT. It specifies CASSGQVRHGELFF.

This clonotype was picked up a small number of times. V and J are TRBV28 and TRBJ1-2, with D maybe TRBD1 (5 bases). CDR3 length equals 14 residues. CDR1 is MDHEN, CDR2 SYDVKM, per germline. Trimming left V 8 bases short and J 2 bases short, with 15 bases between. Here the CDR3 DNA reads TGTGCCAGCCTCCCAGGGTATTGGAACTATGGCTACACCTTC. Amino acid sequence: CASLPGYWNYGYTF.

This clonotype has ten or more counts. The V and J genes are TRBV25-1 and TRBJ1-6; possibly TRBD1 for D (5 bases). The germline V gene encodes CDR1 MGHDK and CDR2 SYGVNS. V shed 2 bases and J shed 2 bases, with 10 bases lying between them. The CDR3 totals 16 residues. This CDR3 is CASSEGKTAYNSPLHF. CDR3 DNA: TGTGCCAGCAGTGAAGGGAAGACAGCCTATAATTCACCCCTCCACTTT. The whole variable domain, filled in from reference TRBV25-1 and TRBJ1-6, reads EADIYQTPRYLVIGTGKKITLECSQTMGHDKMYWYQQDPGMELHLIHYSYGVNSTEKGDLSSESTVSRIRTEHFPLTLESARPSHTSQYLCASSEGKTAYNSPLHFGNGTRLTVT.

This clonotype was observed many times. J is TRBJ1-6 and V is TRBV2, with 9 bases identical to TRBD1. The CDR3 length is 16 residues. Looked up from germline, CDR1 is SNHLY and CDR2 is FYNNEI. The V segment lost 6 bases and the J segment 1 base; nucleotides outside the gene matches: 4. The CDR3 DNA reads TGTGCCAGCAGCGGACAGGGGTGGTCCTATAATTCACCCCTCCACTTT. Translated: CASSGQGWSYNSPLHF. Full variable domain (remainder filled in from reference TRBV2 and TRBJ1-6): EPEVTQTPSHQVTQMGQEVILRCVPISNHLYFYWYRQILGQKVEFLVSFYNNEISEKSEIFDDQFSVERPDGSNFTLKIRSTKLEDSAMYFCASSGQGWSYNSPLHFGNGTRLTVT.

This clonotype was seen ten or more times. The chain employs TRBV7-9 and TRBJ2-7, with TRBD2 matching over 8 bases. Germline assignment: CDR1 SEHNR and CDR2 FQNEAQ (reference sequence). V shed 4 bases and J 1 base; nucleotides not matched to a gene: 9. The CDR3 loop spans 16 amino acids. The CDR3 is CASSSPAGGGSYEQYF. DNA of the CDR3: TGTGCCAGCAGCTCCCCTGCGGGCGGGGGGTCCTACGAGCAGTACTTC.

This clonotype was seen a few times. The chain has TRBV18 and TRBJ1-3; 7 positions agree with TRBD1. The CDR3 contains 17 residues. Germline V gene sequence: CDR1 KGHSH, CDR2 LQKENI. V shed 4 bases and J 0 bases; nucleotides not matched to a gene: 9. The CDR3 spells CASSLTTGTYSGNTIYF. As DNA, the CDR3 is TGTGCCAGCTCACTTACGACAGGGACCTACTCTGGAAACACCATATATTTT. The whole variable domain, remainder taken from reference TRBV18 and TRBJ1-3, is NAGVMQNPRHLVRRRGQEARLRCSPMKGHSHVYWYRQLPEEGLKFMVYLQKENIIDESGMPKERFSAEFPKEGPSILRIQQVVRGDSAAYFCASSLTTGTYSGNTIYFGEGSWLTVV.

At least ten counts were recorded for this clonotype. The chain links TRBV7-8 to TRBJ1-6; no clear D gene. The CDR3 has 13 amino acids. Germline lookup yields CDR1 SGHVS and CDR2 FQNEAQ. Trimming took off 1 base at V and 10 bases at J, with 8 bases between the two ends. CDR3 loop: CASSLERQSPLHF. The CDR3 DNA is TGTGCCAGCAGCTTAGAACGGCAATCACCCCTCCACTTT.

This clonotype was detected only a few times. Germline is not matched at one junction end, which may reflect a read error. The rearrangement joins TRBV11-3 to TRBJ1-2, with a tentative D call TRBD1 (6 bases). The V gene's germline CDR1 is SGHNT and CDR2 YENEEA. The CDR3 is 16 residues long. DNA of the CDR3: TGTGCCAGCAGCATAGAGGGGGGAGCCTGGACCTATGGCTACACCTTC. Translation: CASSIEGGAWTYGYTF.

The CDR3 nucleotides are TGCAGTGCTGCCAAAACAGGGGGGGTCGCTGAAGCTTTCTTT. This encodes CSAAKTGGVAEAFF. J is TRBJ1-1 and V is TRBV20-1, with TRBD1 identical over 8 bases. Germline V CDR1 and CDR2: DFQATT, SNEGSKA (reference sequence). V shed 5 bases and J 6 bases; nucleotides not matched to a gene: 11. The CDR3 loop spans 14 amino acids.